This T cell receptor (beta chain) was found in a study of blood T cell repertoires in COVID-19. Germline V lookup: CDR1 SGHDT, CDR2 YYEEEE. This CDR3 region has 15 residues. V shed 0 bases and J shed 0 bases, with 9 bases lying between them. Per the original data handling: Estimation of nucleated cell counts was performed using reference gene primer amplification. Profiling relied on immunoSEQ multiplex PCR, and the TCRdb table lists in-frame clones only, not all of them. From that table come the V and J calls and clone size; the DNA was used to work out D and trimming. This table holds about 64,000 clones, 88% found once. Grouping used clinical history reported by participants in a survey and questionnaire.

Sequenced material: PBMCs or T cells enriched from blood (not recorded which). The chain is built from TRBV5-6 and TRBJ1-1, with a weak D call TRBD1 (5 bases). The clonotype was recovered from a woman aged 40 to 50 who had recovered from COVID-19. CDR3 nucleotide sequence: TGTGCCAGCAGCTTGGCGGGGGTCATGAACACTGAAGCTTTCTTT. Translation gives CASSLAGVMNTEAFF.